This is a list of T cell receptor beta chains from one sample in a study of Graves' ophthalmopathy and Graves' hyperthyroidism. MiXCR was run by TCRdb on the multiplex PCR reads, yielding one entry per CDR3 protein. The sample records some 250,000 distinct CDR3 sequences, about 46% being singletons. The source material was peripheral blood. Receptor source: an adult man with Graves' ophthalmopathy. Each CDR3 is given with its conserved first and last residue. The D gene is left open where the match is weak. The size field is filled for only some rows; it gives once, few, many or a size class.

v_gene	j_gene	d_gene	abundance	CDR3aa	CDR3nt
TRBV20-1	TRBJ1-3	.	.	CSARDSSSGNTIYF	TGCAGTGCTAGAGATAGTAGCTCTGGAAACACCATATATTTT
TRBV19	TRBJ1-6	.	few	CASSISGDGSPLHF	TGTGCCAGTAGTATTTCCGGGGATGGTTCACCCCTCCACTTT
TRBV9	TRBJ1-2	TRBD1	.	CASSSTGTGYMAGYGYTF	TGTGCCAGCAGCTCAACCGGGACAGGGTATATGGCGGGGTATGGCTACACCTTC
TRBV12-3/TRBV12-4	TRBJ1-5	.	.	CASTSPRGFGNQPQHF	TGTGCCAGCACTTCCCCGAGGGGGTTCGGCAATCAGCCCCAGCATTTT
TRBV15	TRBJ1-2	.	.	CASSELQAGYTF	TGTGCCAGCAGCGAACTCCAGGCGGGCTACACCTTC
TRBV7-2	TRBJ2-5	.	.	CASSPSQVSRETQYF	TGTGCCAGCAGCCCCTCACAGGTATCAAGGGAGACCCAGTACTTC
TRBV18	TRBJ2-5	.	.	CASSRYTEETQYF	TGTGCCAGCTCACGATATACGGAAGAGACCCAGTACTTC
TRBV20-1	TRBJ2-1	.	.	CSARDPTGGGRSYNEQFF	TGCAGTGCTAGAGATCCTACAGGTGGCGGGCGCTCCTACAATGAGCAGTTCTTC
TRBV2	TRBJ2-2	TRBD1	few	CASSRQGASGELFF	TGTGCCAGCAGTAGACAGGGGGCGAGCGGGGAGCTGTTTTTT
TRBV25-1	TRBJ2-7	TRBD1	.	CASSPPHWDRSIEQYF	TGTGCCAGCAGTCCCCCCCACTGGGACAGGAGCATCGAGCAGTACTTC
TRBV7-3	TRBJ1-1	.	.	CASSLDSTEAFF	TGTGCCAGCAGCTTGGACAGCACTGAAGCTTTCTTT
TRBV6-1	TRBJ1-6	TRBD1	few	CASSDDRGRSPLHF	TGTGCCAGCAGTGACGACAGGGGGCGTTCACCCCTCCACTTT
TRBV10-1	TRBJ2-5	TRBD2	.	CASSARWTSAETQYF	TGCGCCAGCAGTGCTAGGTGGACTAGCGCAGAGACCCAGTACTTC
TRBV29-1	TRBJ2-5	TRBD1	.	CSVDSGQGDFETQYF	TGCAGCGTTGACTCCGGACAGGGGGATTTCGAGACCCAGTACTTC
TRBV20-1	TRBJ1-1	.	.	CGARSHTEAFF	TGCGGTGCCCGCTCTCATACTGAAGCTTTCTTT
TRBV2	TRBJ1-1	.	.	CAGGANTEAFF	TGTGCCGGGGGAGCGAACACTGAAGCTTTCTTT
TRBV24-1	TRBJ2-6	.	.	CASSDSTGLGANVLTF	TGTGCCAGCAGTGATTCCACAGGGCTTGGGGCCAACGTCCTGACTTTC
TRBV19	TRBJ2-5	.	.	CASSIGLGAETQYF	TGTGCCAGTAGTATAGGACTAGGGGCCGAGACCCAGTACTTC
TRBV20-1	TRBJ2-7	.	few	CSARDNLAYEQYF	TGCAGTGCTAGAGATAATCTTGCCTACGAGCAGTACTTC
TRBV5-8	TRBJ2-7	.	few	CASSLGPYSYEQYF	TGTGCCAGCAGCTTGGGACCGTACTCCTACGAGCAGTACTTC
TRBV9	TRBJ1-1	.	few	CASSVGGDMNTEAFF	TGTGCCAGCAGCGTCGGTGGTGACATGAACACTGAAGCTTTCTTT
TRBV7-2	TRBJ1-1	.	few	CASSDLSPRDTEAFF	TGTGCCAGCAGTGATTTGTCTCCTCGGGACACTGAAGCTTTCTTT
TRBV10-2	TRBJ2-7	TRBD1	.	CASSKGLPGQGDEQYF	TGTGCCAGCAGTAAAGGCCTTCCGGGACAGGGGGACGAGCAGTACTTC
TRBV13	TRBJ1-2	.	many	CASSLEQIDGYTF	TGTGCCAGCAGCTTAGAACAGATAGATGGCTACACCTTC
TRBV5-6	TRBJ1-3	TRBD1	few	CASSRDRGNTIYF	TGTGCCAGCAGCCGGGACAGAGGAAACACCATATATTTT